The clone carrying this T cell receptor beta chain was seen a handful of times. The antigen is not known. This sample was taken from a study of response to subunit inactivated influenza vaccine. Regarding the study as a whole: Authors suggested seasonal influenza vaccinations each recruit few new T cells.

Each CDR3 protein is one row after TCRdb ran MiXCR on the RT-PCR reads. The repertoire holds 530,000 or so distinct CDR3 sequences, with 25% as singletons. The CDR3 length is 15 residues. Germline CDR1 reads LGHNA; CDR2 reads YSLEER. V gave up 1 base and J gave up 5 bases, with 12 bases separating them. Source: CD4+ T cells sorted from PBMCs, taken roughly 5 days after vaccination. This TCR was recovered from a man aged 45 to 65 who received an inactivated influenza vaccine. The chain recombines TRBV4-3 with TRBJ2-1, with a possible D match to TRBD2 (5 bases). CDR3: CASSQVGLRHNEQFF. The DNA for the CDR3 is TGCGCCAGCAGCCAAGTCGGACTCCGCCACAATGAGCAGTTCTTC.